The 30 T cell receptor beta chains presented below share a single source sample, sequenced in a study of OX40 agonist ivuxolimab in advanced cancers. The table came from immunoSEQ multiplex PCR; TCRdb's copy has only in-frame clones and leaves some out. This sample has 65,000 to 100,000 clones, with about 91% found just once. Sequencing used CD4+ or CD8+ T cells sorted from blood, obtained in a trial of the OX40 agonist ivuxolimab. The receptors were gathered from an adult with an advanced solid tumor such as melanoma, head and neck, liver or kidney cancer.

The chain couples TRBV6-5 to TRBJ1-1; D remains unclear. Germline V lookup: CDR1 MNHEY, CDR2 SVGAGI. This CDR3 contains 13 residues. The V end was cut by 2 bases, the J end by 9 bases, with 13 bases between. The CDR3 nucleotides read TGTGCCAGCAGTTACGACGGTCGCCAACAAGCTTTCTTT. Translated, it gives CASSYDGRQQAFF.

This clone has only one observation. The chain uses TRBV10-3 and TRBJ2-1, with D possibly matching TRBD1 (6 bases). Germline V gene sequence: CDR1 ENHRY, CDR2 SYGVKD. V lost 4 bases to trimming and J lost 8 bases, with 12 bases between them. The length of the CDR3 is 13 residues. CDR3 residues: CAISARTVDEQFF. In DNA, the CDR3 is TGTGCCATCAGTGCCCGGACAGTGGATGAGCAGTTCTTC.

This rearrangement joins TRBV7-2 to TRBJ1-5; D unresolved. This CDR3 is 14 amino acids long. CDR1 SGHTA and CDR2 FQGNSA come from the germline V gene. Trimming took off 3 bases at V and 2 bases at J, with 8 bases between the two ends. CDR3 residues: CASSFTFGNQPQHF. The CDR3 DNA reads TGTGCCAGCAGCTTCACTTTTGGCAATCAGCCCCAGCATTTT.

This clone has a single count. The chain combines TRBV19 with TRBJ2-3, with 7 bases aligning to TRBD2. J gave up 1 base and V 1 base, and 2 bases lay outside the gene matches. Germline V gene data show CDR1 as LNHDA and CDR2 as SQIVND (reference sequence). This CDR3 has 15 amino acids. CDR3 DNA: TGTGCCAGTAGTATAGGGGACTATGGCACAGATACGCAGTATTTT. It translates to CASSIGDYGTDTQYF.

The CDR3 DNA sequence: TGTGCCAGCAGCGATAGAGTGGCTGGGGCCAACGTCCTGACTTTC. Translating gives CASSDRVAGANVLTF. The J gene is TRBJ2-6, the V gene TRBV7-2; D uncertain. This CDR3 has 15 amino acids. V was pared by 5 bases and J by 2 bases, with 10 bases between. Germline CDR1 is SGHTA and CDR2 is FQGNSA.

The chain has TRBV6-5 and TRBJ2-7; 9 bases line up with TRBD1. Trimming removed 6 bases from V and 4 bases from J; junction bases left unmatched: 7. CDR3 length equals 14 residues. CDR1 MNHEY and CDR2 SVGAGI come from the germline V gene. The CDR3 protein is CASRRDREGYEQYF. DNA for the CDR3: TGTGCCAGCAGACGGGACAGGGAAGGATACGAGCAGTACTTC.

The table lists this clone with a few counts. This chain links TRBV7-2 with TRBJ1-2; D not certain. Germline lookup yields CDR1 SGHTA and CDR2 FQGNSA. The CDR3 consists of 12 residues. V gave up 10 bases and J gave up 2 bases, with 11 bases separating them. CDR3 protein: CAISGRNYGYTF. The CDR3, as DNA: TGTGCCATTTCGGGTAGGAACTATGGCTACACCTTC.

The V and J genes are TRBV2 and TRBJ1-3; TRBD1 matches at 9 bases. This CDR3 comprises 13 residues. The V and J ends lost 10 bases and 4 bases, in that order; junction bases with no gene match: 5. Germline V gives CDR1 SNHLY, CDR2 FYNNEI. In DNA form, the CDR3 reads TGTGCCACCAGGGACAGGGAAGGAAACACCATATATTTT. The encoded protein is CATRDREGNTIYF.

This rearrangement joins TRBV19 to TRBJ2-7; D possibly corresponds to TRBD1 (6 bases). This CDR3 has 14 residues. Per germline, CDR1 LNHDA and CDR2 SQIVND (reference sequence). Trimming left V 5 bases short and J 3 bases short, with 14 bases between. CDR3 nucleotide sequence: TGTGCCAGTAGTCTTGAACAGGGATACTACGAGCAGTACTTC. Its protein is CASSLEQGYYEQYF.

The rearrangement uses TRBV4-1 and TRBJ2-1; 8 positions agree with TRBD2. The V segment lost 1 base and the J segment 4 bases; nucleotides outside the gene matches: 3. The CDR3 runs 15 residues. Germline CDR1 and CDR2: MGHRA and YSYEKL. CDR3 nucleotide sequence: TGCGCCAGCAGCCAAGTAGCGGGGTCTTACAATGAGCAGTTCTTC. As protein: CASSQVAGSYNEQFF.

This clone was found once. V and J are TRBV7-3 and TRBJ2-5; 11 bases match TRBD2. The ends lost 4 bases at V and 7 bases at J; junction bases unmatched: 11. This CDR3 has 16 amino acids. The germline V gene encodes CDR1 SGHTA and CDR2 FQGTGA. The CDR3 is CASSSEGGLAVGTQYF. As DNA, the CDR3 is TGTGCCAGCAGCTCCGAGGGGGGACTAGCGGTGGGGACCCAGTACTTC.

Only one count was recorded for this clone. This chain joins TRBV5-8 and TRBJ2-1; unclear D gene. The germline V gene has CDR1 SGHTS and CDR2 YDEGEE. Trimming removed 4 bases at V and 6 bases at J, with 11 bases between. The CDR3 extends over 13 amino acids. The CDR3 sequence is CASSRRSSNEQFF. Here the CDR3 DNA reads TGTGCCAGCAGCCGCCGTAGCTCCAATGAGCAGTTCTTC.

The gene calls are TRBV18 and TRBJ2-5; 8 bases map to TRBD2. The V gene end was trimmed by 3 bases and the J gene end by 4 bases; junction bases not matched to a gene: 4. Germline V gene data show CDR1 as KGHSH and CDR2 as LQKENI. CDR3 length equals 14 residues. The CDR3 DNA reads TGTGCCAGCTCACCTAGCGGGATCCGAGAGACCCAGTACTTC. Translated, it gives CASSPSGIRETQYF. Complete variable domain (other parts from reference TRBV18 and TRBJ2-5): NAGVMQNPRHLVRRRGQEARLRCSPMKGHSHVYWYRQLPEEGLKFMVYLQKENIIDESGMPKERFSAEFPKEGPSILRIQQVVRGDSAAYFCASSPSGIRETQYFGPGTRLLVL.

The rearrangement uses TRBV11-2 and TRBJ1-4; maybe TRBD1 (5 bases). The V gene's germline CDR1 is SGHAT and CDR2 FQNNGV. The CDR3 sequence is 15 residues long. V lost 6 bases and J 0 bases, leaving 11 bases between the germline ends. CDR3 coding DNA: TGTGCCAGCAGGCGACAGCCGGCAACTAATGAAAAACTGTTTTTT. Translation gives CASRRQPATNEKLFF.

Concerning this clone: Other DNA sequences in this specimen translate into the identical CDR3. CDR3 amino acids: CASSYKGARTGELFF. The CDR3, as DNA: TGTGCCAGCAGTTACAAGGGGGCGAGGACCGGGGAGCTGTTTTTT. V is TRBV6-5 and J is TRBJ2-2; 7 bases map to TRBD1. Germline CDR1 reads MNHEY; CDR2 reads SVGAGI. The CDR3 has 15 amino acids. J gave up 5 bases and V 2 bases, and 5 bases lay outside the gene matches.

The rearrangement links TRBV6-4 to TRBJ1-1, with no clear D. V shed 6 bases and J shed 4 bases, with 12 bases lying between them. CDR3 length equals 13 residues. Per germline, CDR1 MRHNA and CDR2 SNTAGT. The chain's CDR3 is CASSLEGGTEAFF. The CDR3 DNA sequence: TGTGCCAGCAGCCTCGAGGGTGGCACTGAAGCTTTCTTT.

This sequence joins TRBV5-1 and TRBJ2-7; 9 nucleotides match TRBD1. The germline gives CDR1 SGHRS, CDR2 YFSETQ. With V trimmed by 4 bases and J by 3 bases, 5 bases remained unmatched. CDR3 size: 14 residues. CDR3 coding DNA: TGCGCCAGCAGCCCACCGGGACAGGGCTACGAGCAGTACTTC. Translated: CASSPPGQGYEQYF.

This rearrangement joins TRBV7-2 to TRBJ2-5; D is uncertain. CDR3 size: 13 residues. The ends were cut back, 0 bases at V and 5 bases at J, with 7 bases in the middle. The germline CDR1 and CDR2 sequences are SGHTA and FQGNSA. The CDR3 nucleotides are TGTGCCAGCAGCTTAGCGGATTTCGAGACCCAGTACTTC. Translation: CASSLADFETQYF.

This clone was seen a few times. The V gene is TRBV7-9, the J gene TRBJ1-2; the D is unclear. Germline assignment: CDR1 SEHNR and CDR2 FQNEAQ (reference sequence). CDR3 length: 14 amino acids. Trimming took off 3 bases at V and 0 bases at J, with 8 bases between the two ends. CDR3 in amino acids: CASSFGGANYGYTF. The CDR3 bases are TGTGCCAGCAGCTTTGGCGGAGCTAACTATGGCTACACCTTC.

V usage is TRBV6-5 and J usage is TRBJ2-7; D unresolved. This CDR3 has 16 residues. The germline V gene has CDR1 MNHEY and CDR2 SVGAGI. V lost 1 base and J lost 2, with 15 bases in between. The CDR3 region is CASSYFAAVGTYEQYF. The CDR3 nucleotides are TGTGCCAGCAGTTACTTCGCGGCTGTTGGTACCTACGAGCAGTACTTC.

The chain has TRBV4-3 and TRBJ2-6; the D call may be TRBD1 or TRBD2 (6 bases each). Germline V gene data show CDR1 as LGHNA and CDR2 as YSLEER. The V gene lost 0 bases and the J gene lost 0 bases, with 12 bases spanning the gap. This CDR3 is built from 18 residues. The CDR3 DNA follows: TGCGCCAGCAGCCAAGAGGTAGGGGGGTTCTCTGGGGCCAACGTCCTGACTTTC. Protein: CASSQEVGGFSGANVLTF.

The genes are TRBV5-1 and TRBJ1-2; 7 positions agree with TRBD1. The CDR3 is 14 amino acids. Unmatched junction bases numbered 10, after V lost 6 bases and J lost 5 bases. Germline CDR1 SGHRS, CDR2 YFSETQ. CDR3 sequence (DNA): TGCGCCAGCATGAGGGACAGCACCTCATATGGCTACACCTTC. Amino acid sequence: CASMRDSTSYGYTF.

The chain joins TRBV5-6 to TRBJ1-4; 7 nucleotides agree with TRBD1. Germline V gene sequence: CDR1 SGHDT, CDR2 YYEEEE. The CDR3 is 14 residues long. The V and J ends lost 5 bases and 8 bases, in that order; junction bases with no gene match: 9. The chain's CDR3 is CASSFGQAGEKLFF. The CDR3 DNA follows: TGTGCCAGCAGTTTCGGACAGGCGGGCGAAAAACTGTTTTTT.

The chain combines TRBV7-2 with TRBJ2-2, with TRBD1 matching 11 bases. The germline gives CDR1 SGHTA, CDR2 FQGNSA. V gave up 5 bases and J gave up 4 bases; unmatched junction bases: 6. The CDR3 is made up of 16 amino acids. The CDR3 bases are TGTGCCAGCAGCCCTGGACAGGGGGCCTTCACCGGGGAGCTGTTTTTT. It codes for CASSPGQGAFTGELFF. Supplemented by reference TRBV7-2 and TRBJ2-2, the full variable domain reads GAGVSQSPSNKVTEKGKDVELRCDPISGHTALYWYRQSLGQGLEFLIYFQGNSAPDKSGLPSDRFSAERTGGSVSTLTIQRTQQEDSAVYLCASSPGQGAFTGELFFGEGSRLTVL.

This chain connects TRBV5-1 to TRBJ2-1; 9 bases align to TRBD1. The germline gives CDR1 SGHRS, CDR2 YFSETQ. The J segment lost 4 bases and the V segment lost 0 bases, leaving 2 bases of the junction unmatched. This CDR3 contains 15 residues. The CDR3 is CASSLEQGAYNEQFF. CDR3 bases: TGCGCCAGCAGCTTGGAACAGGGGGCATACAATGAGCAGTTCTTC. Drawing the rest from reference TRBV5-1 and TRBJ2-1, the complete variable domain is KAGVTQTPRYLIKTRGQQVTLSCSPISGHRSVSWYQQTPGQGLQFLFEYFSETQRNKGNFPGRFSGRQFSNSRSEMNVSTLELGDSALYLCASSLEQGAYNEQFFGPGTRLTVL.

The chain combines TRBV30 with TRBJ1-2; no clear D gene. The CDR3 spans 13 residues. The germline gives CDR1 GTSNPN, CDR2 SVGIG (reference sequence). V was cut by 3 bases and J by 3 bases, with 11 bases left in between. The CDR3 protein is CAWRASEDYGYTF. The CDR3, as DNA: TGTGCCTGGAGGGCGAGTGAGGACTATGGCTACACCTTC.

The chain recombines TRBV7-3 with TRBJ2-3, with TRBD2 identical over 9 bases. Germline CDR1 SGHTA, CDR2 FQGTGA. With V trimmed by 6 bases and J by 1 base, 5 bases remained unmatched. The CDR3 runs 15 residues. The CDR3 loop reads CASSNRLAGTDTQYF. The CDR3 DNA follows: TGTGCCAGCAGTAACCGACTAGCGGGCACAGATACGCAGTATTTT. The full variable domain, its missing parts supplied by reference TRBV7-3 and TRBJ2-3, is GAGVSQTPSNKVTEKGKYVELRCDPISGHTALYWYRQSLGQGPEFLIYFQGTGAADDSGLPNDRFFAVRPEGSVSTLKIQRTERGDSAVYLCASSNRLAGTDTQYFGPGTRLTVL.

V is TRBV5-8 and J is TRBJ1-2; 7 bases agree with TRBD1. Per germline, CDR1 SGHTS and CDR2 YDEGEE. The CDR3 length is 15 residues. V gave up 2 bases and J gave up 4 bases; unmatched junction bases: 8. DNA for the CDR3: TGTGCCAGCAGCTTTCTCTCAGGGGGATCCTATGGCTACACCTTC. Translating gives CASSFLSGGSYGYTF.

V is TRBV30 and J is TRBJ2-3, with TRBD1 identical over 12 bases. This CDR3 has 15 amino acids. Germline assignment: CDR1 GTSNPN and CDR2 SVGIG (reference sequence). V was clipped by 3 bases and J by 4 bases; unmatched bases: 5. The CDR3 is CAWSGDRGPADTQYF. In DNA, the CDR3 is TGTGCCTGGAGCGGGGACAGGGGGCCGGCAGATACGCAGTATTTT.

The V and J genes are TRBV7-2 and TRBJ2-1; 16 nucleotides match TRBD2. The CDR3 has 18 amino acids. V trimming: 5 bases; J trimming: 3 bases; junction bases outside the gene matches: 7. From germline, CDR1 is SGHTA and CDR2 FQGNSA. CDR3 sequence (DNA): TGTGCCAGCAGCCCCGGGACTAGCGGGAGGGCCTACTACAATGAGCAGTTCTTC. It encodes CASSPGTSGRAYYNEQFF.